These 21 T cell receptor beta chains share one sample of origin, sequenced in a study of T-cell memory formation after mild COVID-19. TCRdb redid the calling of the 5' RACE reads with MiXCR, one entry per CDR3 protein. The profile covers approximately 390,000 distinct CDR3 sequences, with approximately 15% appearing a single time and 20% to 25% taken by the ten largest. Specimen: PBMCs or a T cell subset sorted from them (not recorded which). Receptors were obtained from a man aged 18 to 35 who had mild COVID-19 (a few samples of this study predate the infection). Cell type and time point are not known.

The chain combines TRBV12-3 or TRBV12-4 with TRBJ2-3, with D perhaps matching TRBD1 (6 bases). V dropped 6 bases and J dropped 6 bases, with 13 bases sitting between them. There are 13 residues in the CDR3. CDR3 sequence: CASSPYRDDTQYF. CDR3 sequence (DNA): TGTGCCAGCAGCCCTTACAGGGACGATACGCAGTATTTT.

This clonotype has more than one count but fewer than ten. V gene TRBV6-2 or TRBV6-3 combines with J gene TRBJ2-7; D possibly corresponds to TRBD1 (5 bases). The V gene lost 6 bases and the J gene lost 4 bases, with 16 bases spanning the gap. The CDR3 totals 14 residues. Germline CDR1 MNHEY, CDR2 SVGEGT. The CDR3 is CASSQKTAYYEQYF. CDR3 coding DNA: TGTGCCAGCAGCCAGAAGACAGCCTATTACGAGCAGTACTTC.

This clonotype occurred many times. This rearrangement joins TRBV20-1 to TRBJ1-1; 8 positions agree with TRBD1. Looked up from germline, CDR1 is DFQATT and CDR2 is SNEGSKA (reference sequence). The CDR3 length is 13 residues. V trimming: 6 bases; J trimming: 8 bases; junction bases outside the gene matches: 11. The CDR3 protein is CSARTGRVREAFF. DNA for the CDR3: TGCAGTGCCAGGACAGGGCGGGTGCGGGAAGCTTTCTTT.

This rearrangement joins TRBV19 to TRBJ2-6; no reliable D call. V gave up 5 bases and J gave up 3 bases, with 8 bases separating them. CDR1 LNHDA and CDR2 SQIVND come from the germline V gene (reference sequence). The CDR3 loop spans 14 amino acids. CDR3: CASSVQVGANVLTF. In DNA form, the CDR3 reads TGTGCCAGTAGTGTGCAAGTTGGGGCCAACGTCCTGACTTTC.

The rearrangement joins TRBV4-3 to TRBJ2-3; weak D call: TRBD1 (6 bases). The CDR3 has 16 residues. The germline gives CDR1 LGHNA, CDR2 YSLEER. Between the trimmed V and J ends, which lost 0 bases and 2 bases, there was a span of 12 bases. CDR3 protein: CASSQEGQFDTDTQYF. CDR3 DNA: TGCGCCAGCAGCCAAGAGGGACAATTTGACACAGATACGCAGTATTTT.

This clonotype has only a few counts. The rearrangement uses TRBV5-1 and TRBJ2-7, with D perhaps being TRBD1 or TRBD2 (5 bases each). The CDR3 consists of 14 residues. From germline, CDR1 is SGHRS and CDR2 YFSETQ. V was cut by 4 bases and J by 6 bases, with 17 bases left in between. The CDR3 sequence: CASSPGPEGREQYF. The DNA for the CDR3 is TGCGCCAGCAGCCCGGGCCCAGAGGGGCGCGAGCAGTACTTC.

This clonotype turned up a few times. The rearrangement uses TRBV10-1 and TRBJ2-3, with a possible D match to TRBD2 (6 bases). This CDR3 has 14 residues. Between the trimmed V and J ends, which lost 7 bases and 2 bases, there was a span of 13 bases. Germline CDR1 WNHNN, CDR2 SYGVQD (reference sequence). CDR3 residues: CASMKGGNTDTQYF. The CDR3 bases are TGCGCCAGCATGAAGGGAGGCAACACAGATACGCAGTATTTT.

This clonotype has just a few counts. The chain joins TRBV4-1 to TRBJ1-6; D gene unclear. Between the trimmed V and J ends, which lost 5 bases and 11 bases, there was a span of 16 bases. The CDR3 has 14 amino acids. Germline V CDR1 and CDR2: MGHRA, YSYEKL. The CDR3 DNA sequence: TGCGCCAGCAGCTCTGCTTTTGGAGCTACACCCCTCCACTTT. It specifies CASSSAFGATPLHF.

This clonotype was seen only once. The J gene is TRBJ1-5, the V gene TRBV5-5; maybe TRBD1 (6 bases). The V end was cut by 4 bases, the J end by 5 bases, with 13 bases between. Germline CDR1 and CDR2: SGHKS and YYEKEE (reference sequence). This CDR3 contains 14 residues. As DNA, the CDR3 is TGTGCCAGCAGCCTGGGGGGCACCTATCAGCCCCAGCATTTT. Its protein is CASSLGGTYQPQHF.

The chain recombines TRBV4-3 with TRBJ1-4, with D possibly TRBD1 on 5 matching bases. The CDR3 has 16 residues. From germline, CDR1 is LGHNA and CDR2 YSLEER. V shed 2 bases and J shed 7 bases, with 17 bases lying between them. This chain's CDR3 is CASSQNGARNGEKLFF. The DNA of the CDR3 is TGCGCCAGCAGCCAAAACGGGGCACGGAATGGTGAAAAACTGTTTTTT.

The chain employs TRBV4-1 and TRBJ2-1; D is perhaps TRBD2 (5 bases). CDR1 and CDR2 from the germline V gene are MGHRA and YSYEKL. CDR3 length: 13 residues. V lost 0 bases and J lost 7, with 7 bases in between. The CDR3 reads CASSQEGVNEQFF. CDR3 DNA: TGCGCCAGCAGCCAAGAGGGAGTGAATGAGCAGTTCTTC.

The chain combines TRBV7-9 with TRBJ1-2; 7 bases fit TRBD1. CDR1 SEHNR and CDR2 FQNEAQ come from the germline V gene (reference sequence). The CDR3 contains 14 residues. V was pared by 7 bases and J by 4 bases, with 9 bases of the junction left unmatched. CDR3 protein: CASTRPGQIYGYTF. In nucleotides, the CDR3 is TGTGCCAGCACTCGGCCGGGACAGATCTATGGCTACACCTTC.

The chain combines TRBV13 with TRBJ2-4; a possible D gene is TRBD2 (5 bases). The germline V gene encodes CDR1 PRHDT and CDR2 FYEKMQ (reference sequence). The CDR3 is 17 amino acids. V was cut by 0 bases and J by 8 bases, with 20 bases left in between. CDR3 in amino acids: CASSLGHGLPEKYIQYF. DNA of the CDR3: TGTGCCAGCAGCTTAGGCCATGGACTGCCGGAAAAGTACATTCAGTACTTC. Filled out from reference TRBV13 and TRBJ2-4, the complete variable domain reads AAGVIQSPRHLIKEKRETATLKCYPIPRHDTVYWYQQGPGQDPQFLISFYEKMQSDKGSIPDRFSAQQFSDYHSELNMSSLELGDSALYFCASSLGHGLPEKYIQYFGAGTRLSVL.

The rearrangement links TRBV12-3 or TRBV12-4 to TRBJ2-5; no firm D call. This CDR3 has 13 residues. V was clipped by 5 bases and J by 5 bases, with 12 bases between them. The DNA of the CDR3 is TGTGCCAGCAGTGCGGACGGACGGGAGACCCAGTACTTC. Its protein product is CASSADGRETQYF.

This clonotype was detected only a few times. This sequence joins TRBV9 and TRBJ2-5, with 10 bases fitting TRBD1. The trim removed 3 bases at V and 5 bases at J, leaving 4 bases unmatched. CDR1 and CDR2 (germline): SGDLS, YYNGEE. The CDR3 covers 14 residues. CDR3 coding DNA: TGTGCCAGCAGCGCGGGACAGGGGAGGGAGACCCAGTACTTC. This gives the protein CASSAGQGRETQYF.

The rearrangement joins TRBV7-2 to TRBJ1-1, with D unresolved. This CDR3 is built from 13 residues. Per germline, CDR1 SGHTA and CDR2 FQGNSA. V was clipped by 6 bases and J by 1 base, with 9 bases between them. The CDR3 spells CASRKPPNTEAFF. CDR3 DNA sequence: TGTGCCAGCAGAAAACCCCCGAACACTGAAGCTTTCTTT.

V is TRBV20-1 and J is TRBJ2-7; D is ambiguous. The CDR3 length is 14 residues. Germline V CDR1 and CDR2: DFQATT, SNEGSKA (reference sequence). V shed 3 bases and J shed 4 bases, with 16 bases lying between them. The CDR3 coding sequence is TGCAGTGCTAGTTCCACTCTAGACGTTTACGAGCAGTACGTC. It is translated as CSASSTLDVYEQYV.

The J gene is TRBJ2-7, the V gene TRBV5-4; 7 nucleotides align to TRBD1. V dropped 1 base and J dropped 5; count of bases not matched to a gene: 6. This CDR3 is built from 14 residues. The germline gives CDR1 SGHNT, CDR2 YYREEE (reference sequence). CDR3 sequence: CASSLKQGDDEQYF. The CDR3 region has the DNA TGTGCCAGCAGCTTGAAGCAGGGGGACGACGAGCAGTACTTC.

The sample holds a few counts of this clonotype. The chain carries TRBV29-1 and TRBJ1-3; D not resolved. This CDR3 region has 14 residues. Germline V gene sequence: CDR1 SQVTM, CDR2 ANQGSEA. Trimming stripped 8 bases from V and 0 bases from J, with 14 bases between. The CDR3 sequence: CSTNWGDSGNTIYF. Here the CDR3 DNA reads TGCAGCACCAATTGGGGTGACTCTGGAAACACCATATATTTT. The variable domain in full, completed from reference TRBV29-1 and TRBJ1-3, reads SAVISQKPSRDICQRGTSLTIQCQVDSQVTMMFWYRQQPGQSLTLIATANQGSEATYESGFVIDKFPISRPNLTFSTLTVSNMSPEDSSIYLCSTNWGDSGNTIYFGEGSWLTVV.

There are a few counts of this clonotype. The chain employs TRBV4-2 and TRBJ2-3; D uncertain. There are 18 residues in the CDR3. Trimming removed 0 bases from V and 0 bases from J, with 16 bases in between. Germline loops: CDR1 LGHNA, CDR2 YNFKEQ. As DNA, the CDR3 is TGTGCCAGCAGCCAAGATCTTATAGCCGCTCCTAGCACAGATACGCAGTATTTT. Its translation is CASSQDLIAAPSTDTQYF.

The V gene is TRBV6-2 or TRBV6-3, the J gene TRBJ1-5; the match to TRBD1 covers 7 bases. The CDR3 length is 16 residues. CDR1 is MNHEY, CDR2 SVGEGT, per germline. V dropped 5 bases and J dropped 6; count of bases not matched to a gene: 13. CDR3 sequence: CASSSHPPPGGQPQHF. The CDR3 nucleotides are TGTGCCAGCAGTAGCCACCCCCCTCCAGGGGGTCAGCCCCAGCATTTT.